A single sample gave rise to the 30 T cell receptor beta chains below, sequenced in a study of CD8 T cells in Susac syndrome. Random hexamers were used to reverse transcribe an amount of roughly 0.5 to 1 ug RNA. From the immunoSEQ multiplex PCR reads, TCRdb called clonotypes with MiXCR, one entry per CDR3 protein. The sample carries a few hundred thousand distinct CDR3 sequences, around 95% recorded once. Sequences were obtained from CD4+ T cells from PBMCs. All receptors derive from a human donor with multiple sclerosis.

The V gene is TRBV20-1, the J gene TRBJ2-7; the D is unclear. Trimming removed 5 bases from V and 0 bases from J, with 17 bases in between. The germline gives CDR1 DFQATT, CDR2 SNEGSKA (reference sequence). CDR3 length: 15 amino acids. The CDR3 nucleotides read TGCAGTGCTCTCTCGTCTCGGCAGGTCTCCTACGAGCAGTACTTC. Translation: CSALSSRQVSYEQYF.

This clonotype occurred a few times. The chain is built from TRBV30 and TRBJ1-5, with D hard to call. The V gene lost 2 bases and the J gene lost 0 bases, with 8 bases spanning the gap. The CDR3 consists of 14 residues. In germline, CDR1 is GTSNPN, CDR2 SVGIG (reference sequence). The CDR3 sequence is CAWSTVDSNQPQHF. The CDR3 DNA is TGTGCCTGGAGTACGGTGGATAGCAATCAGCCCCAGCATTTT.

The J gene is TRBJ2-3, the V gene TRBV2; 10 bases agree with TRBD2. Germline-derived CDR1 and CDR2 are SNHLY and FYNNEI. Trimming at V came to 6 bases and at J to 0 bases, leaving 3 bases not matched to a gene. The CDR3 contains 15 residues. CDR3 in DNA: TGTGCCAGCAGGACTAGCGGGCTCAGCACAGATACGCAGTATTTT. This codes for CASRTSGLSTDTQYF.

This sequence joins TRBV29-1 and TRBJ1-3; the D gene is possibly TRBD1 (5 bases). This CDR3 is 14 amino acids long. The germline V gene encodes CDR1 SQVTM and CDR2 ANQGSEA. CDR3 sequence (DNA): TGCAGTGCCGGGGGAACAGCCTCTGGAAACACCATATATTTT. The encoded protein is CSAGGTASGNTIYF.

On this clonotype itself: The junction does not match germline at one end; this may be a read error. V and J are TRBV13 and TRBJ2-1, with 8 bases that match TRBD1. Germline V gene data show CDR1 as PRHDT and CDR2 as FYEKMQ (reference sequence). The CDR3 length is 16 residues. The CDR3 loop reads CASSPGQGGAYNEQFF. In nucleotides, the CDR3 is TGCGCCAGCAGCCCCGGACAGGGTGGGGCCTACAATGAGCAGTTCTTC.

V gene TRBV9 combines with J gene TRBJ1-6, with TRBD1 identical over 7 bases. This CDR3 is built from 14 residues. Trimming took 3 bases from V and 8 from J; bases not matched to a gene: 5. Germline CDR1 is SGDLS and CDR2 is YYNGEE. CDR3 bases: TGTGCCAGCAGCGAGGACAGGTTAGATTCACCCCTCCACTTT. Translating gives CASSEDRLDSPLHF.

The chain carries TRBV29-1 and TRBJ2-5; TRBD1 matches at 8 bases. Germline V gene sequence: CDR1 SQVTM, CDR2 ANQGSEA. The junction had 11 bases not matched to a gene; V was cut back by 5 bases and J by 0 bases. The CDR3 covers 16 residues. The CDR3 nucleotides are TGCAGCGTTCACTTCTACAGGGGGGCTTACCAAGAGACCCAGTACTTC. It encodes CSVHFYRGAYQETQYF. The full variable domain, its missing parts supplied by reference TRBV29-1 and TRBJ2-5, is SAVISQKPSRDICQRGTSLTIQCQVDSQVTMMFWYRQQPGQSLTLIATANQGSEATYESGFVIDKFPISRPNLTFSTLTVSNMSPEDSSIYLCSVHFYRGAYQETQYFGPGTRLLVL.

The chain links TRBV7-9 to TRBJ2-1; D remains unclear. The CDR3 is 12 residues long. Germline V gene lookup returns CDR1 SEHNR and CDR2 FQNEAQ (reference sequence). V gave up 0 bases and J gave up 5 bases, with 2 bases separating them. The CDR3 sequence is CASSLADNEQFF. The CDR3 DNA follows: TGTGCCAGCAGCTTAGCCGACAATGAGCAGTTCTTC. The full variable domain, in which reference TRBV7-9 and TRBJ2-1 provide the parts outside the CDR3, is DTGVSQNPRHKITKRGQNVTFRCDPISEHNRLYWYRQTLGQGPEFLTYFQNEAQLEKSRLLSDRFSAERPKGSFSTLEIQRTEQGDSAMYLCASSLADNEQFFGPGTRLTVL.

V usage is TRBV5-1 and J usage is TRBJ1-6; D might be TRBD1 (6 bases). V gave up 1 base and J gave up 8 bases, with 10 bases separating them. Germline V gene lookup returns CDR1 SGHRS and CDR2 YFSETQ. The CDR3 sequence is 14 residues long. CDR3 in amino acids: CASSLSGDDSPLHF. DNA of the CDR3: TGCGCCAGCAGCTTGTCAGGGGACGATTCACCCCTCCACTTT.

The rearrangement joins TRBV3-1 to TRBJ2-1; 10 bases line up with TRBD2. Losses at the gene ends were 0 bases for V and 6 bases for J; bases not matched to a gene: 11. This CDR3 comprises 18 residues. Germline loops: CDR1 LGHDT, CDR2 YNNKEL (reference sequence). The CDR3 is CASSQDPASGGASNEQFF. The CDR3 nucleotides read TGTGCCAGCAGCCAAGACCCGGCCAGCGGGGGGGCGAGCAATGAGCAGTTCTTC.

CDR3 sequence: CASSSQGSYEQYF. As DNA, the CDR3 is TGTGCCAGCAGTTCCCAGGGTTCCTACGAGCAGTACTTC. The chain combines TRBV3-1 with TRBJ2-7, with a tentative D call TRBD1 (5 bases). This CDR3 contains 13 residues. Trimming took 6 bases from V and 1 from J, leaving 10 bases between them. The V gene's germline CDR1 is LGHDT and CDR2 YNNKEL (reference sequence).

The J gene is TRBJ2-1, the V gene TRBV2; 9 bases fit TRBD2. CDR1 and CDR2 from the germline V gene are SNHLY and FYNNEI. This CDR3 contains 16 residues. V trimming: 3 bases; J trimming: 3 bases; junction bases outside the gene matches: 6. The CDR3 sequence: CASSEEGLANYNEQFF. Here the CDR3 DNA reads TGTGCCAGCAGTGAGGAGGGACTAGCTAACTACAATGAGCAGTTCTTC.

The chain links TRBV10-3 to TRBJ2-7; 8 positions agree with TRBD1. The CDR3 runs to 13 residues. Unmatched junction bases numbered 9, after V lost 8 bases and J lost 6 bases. CDR1 is ENHRY, CDR2 SYGVKD, per germline. CDR3 nucleotide sequence: TGTGCCATCGGTCGGACAGGGACCACCGAGCAGTACGTC. Translation gives CAIGRTGTTEQYV.

V usage is TRBV12-5 and J usage is TRBJ1-1; maybe TRBD1 (6 bases). Trimming cost V 2 bases and J 3 bases, with 7 bases left between them. The CDR3 runs to 13 residues. Germline-derived CDR1 and CDR2 are LGHNT and FRNRAP. The CDR3 loop is CASGLKGDTEAFF. DNA for the CDR3: TGTGCTAGTGGTTTGAAGGGGGACACTGAAGCTTTCTTT. The variable domain in full, with the rest retrieved from reference TRBV12-5 and TRBJ1-1, is DARVTQTPRHKVTEMGQEVTMRCQPILGHNTVFWYRQTMMQGLELLAYFRNRAPLDDSGMPKDRFSAEMPDATLATLKIQPSEPRDSAVYFCASGLKGDTEAFFGQGTRLTVV.

The chain recombines TRBV20-1 with TRBJ2-5; D is possibly TRBD2 (5 bases). Trimming removed 0 bases at V and 5 bases at J, with 13 bases between. The CDR3 sequence is 14 residues long. CDR1 DFQATT and CDR2 SNEGSKA come from the germline V gene (reference sequence). Here the CDR3 DNA reads TGCAGTGCTAGAGATGGTCGGGGAGCGGAGACCCAGTACTTC. This codes for CSARDGRGAETQYF.

V is TRBV5-8 and J is TRBJ1-1; the D gene is possibly TRBD1 (5 bases). Trimming took off 10 bases at V and 10 bases at J, with 17 bases between the two ends. The germline V gene has CDR1 SGHTS and CDR2 YDEGEE. The CDR3 runs to 11 residues. CDR3 bases: TGTGCCTCCCTGGGGGTCGCCGGAGCTTTCTTT. Its translation is CASLGVAGAFF.

The chain links TRBV7-2 to TRBJ2-7; D gene ambiguous. CDR1 and CDR2 from the germline V gene are SGHTA and FQGNSA. V was cut by 2 bases and J by 4 bases, with 9 bases left in between. This CDR3 has 13 amino acids. The CDR3 DNA sequence: TGTGCCAGCAGCTTATCCTGGGCTTACGAGCAGTACGTC. Its translation is CASSLSWAYEQYV.

This clonotype was seen just once. This chain links TRBV20-1 with TRBJ1-5; weak D call: TRBD1 (5 bases). This CDR3 is 13 amino acids long. Germline V gene lookup returns CDR1 DFQATT and CDR2 SNEGSKA (reference sequence). V dropped 3 bases and J dropped 3 bases, with 9 bases sitting between them. The CDR3 coding sequence is TGCAGTGCTAGTGGGGGAGACAATCAGCCCCAGCATTTT. It yields the protein CSASGGDNQPQHF.

The genes are TRBV30 and TRBJ1-5, with D hard to call. Trimming removed 1 base from V and 2 bases from J, with 6 bases in between. The germline V gene encodes CDR1 GTSNPN and CDR2 SVGIG (reference sequence). The CDR3 is made up of 13 amino acids. The CDR3 region is CAWSGGGNQPQHF. CDR3 DNA sequence: TGTGCCTGGAGTGGCGGGGGCAATCAGCCCCAGCATTTT.

The chain uses TRBV30 and TRBJ1-6; no firm D call. Trimming removed 2 bases from V and 7 bases from J, with 15 bases in between. The CDR3 is 15 amino acids. The germline gives CDR1 GTSNPN, CDR2 SVGIG (reference sequence). This CDR3 reads CAWSSALAPNSPLHF. The CDR3, as DNA: TGTGCCTGGAGTAGTGCCTTAGCCCCGAATTCACCCCTCCACTTT. The whole variable domain, filled in from reference TRBV30 and TRBJ1-6, reads SQTIHQWPATLVQPVGSPLSLECTVEGTSNPNLYWYRQAAGRGLQLLFYSVGIGQISSEVPQNLSASRPQDRQFILSSKKLLLSDSGFYLCAWSSALAPNSPLHFGNGTRLTVT.

The genes are TRBV30 and TRBJ1-4, with 8 bases fitting TRBD1. CDR3 length: 13 amino acids. Germline lookup yields CDR1 GTSNPN and CDR2 SVGIG (reference sequence). Germline trimming cut 4 bases from V and 6 bases from J; bases unmatched to any gene: 4. CDR3 DNA: TGTGCCTGGAACAGGGGGAGAGATGAAAAACTGTTTTTT. Its translation: CAWNRGRDEKLFF.

CDR3 nucleotides: TGTGCCAGCAGCCAGTTCGGGTCCGGGGAGCAGTACGTC. The encoded protein is CASSQFGSGEQYV. This rearrangement joins TRBV14 to TRBJ2-7; D uncertain. The V and J ends lost 3 bases and 7 bases respectively, with 13 bases between them. From germline, CDR1 is SGHDN and CDR2 FVKESK. The CDR3 length is 13 residues.

The chain uses TRBV2 and TRBJ2-3, with D uncertain. Germline CDR1 and CDR2: SNHLY and FYNNEI. V lost 3 bases to trimming and J lost 4 bases, with 5 bases between them. CDR3 size: 12 residues. CDR3 protein: CASSEESDTQYF. The CDR3 region has the DNA TGTGCCAGCAGTGAGGAGTCAGATACGCAGTATTTT.

The chain links TRBV7-6 to TRBJ2-7; no clear D gene. Between the trimmed V and J ends, which lost 5 bases and 4 bases, there was a span of 9 bases. Per the germline V gene, CDR1 is SGHVS and CDR2 is FNYEAQ. The CDR3 extends over 12 amino acids. The CDR3 DNA reads as TGTGCCAGCAGCGAAGGGCCTTACGAGCAGTACTTC. As protein: CASSEGPYEQYF.

The chain links TRBV12-3 or TRBV12-4 to TRBJ2-2; the match to TRBD1 covers 8 bases. Trimming removed 4 bases from V and 0 bases from J; junction bases left unmatched: 4. The CDR3 extends over 16 amino acids. The CDR3: CASSSTDRANTGELFF. The CDR3 DNA follows: TGTGCCAGCAGTTCCACGGACAGGGCGAACACCGGGGAGCTGTTTTTT.

The chain has TRBV10-3 and TRBJ2-7; the D gene is possibly TRBD1 (7 bases). Trimming pared 2 bases from V and 7 bases from J, leaving 15 bases between. The CDR3 consists of 14 residues. Germline assignment: CDR1 ENHRY and CDR2 SYGVKD. The CDR3 sequence: CAISETTGAGEQYV. The CDR3 DNA reads TGTGCCATCAGTGAGACAACAGGGGCGGGAGAGCAGTACGTC.

The genes are TRBV24-1 and TRBJ1-5; D ambiguous. The CDR3 extends over 14 amino acids. CDR1 and CDR2 from the germline V gene are KGHDR and SFDVKD. Trimming removed 2 bases from V and 2 bases from J, with 6 bases in between. CDR3 in amino acids: CATSDSTRNQPQHF. The CDR3, as DNA: TGTGCCACCAGTGATTCCACTCGCAATCAGCCCCAGCATTTT.

CDR3 protein: CASSFSGQGNTEAFF. The CDR3 DNA follows: TGTGCCAGCAGTTTCTCGGGACAAGGTAACACTGAAGCTTTCTTT. V is TRBV12-3 or TRBV12-4 and J is TRBJ1-1, with D possibly matching TRBD1 (6 bases). This CDR3 contains 15 residues. The V gene lost 3 bases and the J gene lost 2 bases, with 13 bases spanning the gap.

V and J are TRBV20-1 and TRBJ2-1; TRBD2 matches at 9 bases. The CDR3 is 15 residues long. Germline V CDR1 and CDR2: DFQATT, SNEGSKA (reference sequence). V gave up 4 bases and J gave up 1 base; unmatched junction bases: 5. The CDR3 reads CSATIAGVSYNEQFF. CDR3 DNA sequence: TGCAGTGCTACAATAGCGGGGGTATCCTACAATGAGCAGTTCTTC.

V gene TRBV9 combines with J gene TRBJ2-3; D ambiguous. CDR1 and CDR2 from the germline V gene are SGDLS and YYNGEE. V was pared by 3 bases and J by 2 bases, with 10 bases between. The CDR3 loop spans 14 amino acids. Here the CDR3 reads CASSAPSHTDTQYF. In DNA, the CDR3 is TGTGCCAGCAGCGCCCCATCCCACACAGATACGCAGTATTTT.